This T cell receptor beta chain derives from a study of blood T cells in healthy people across ages. Turning to the study itself: Template switching picked up about one barcoded beta molecule for each two T cells.

This CDR3 is built from 15 residues. With 8 bases clipped from V and 3 bases from J, the junction kept 10 bases outside the gene matches. Through a sample-barcoded 5' primer and a J-beta primer mix, a second PCR was run for 7 to 11 cycles. Each cDNA molecule carried a tag from a template-switch adaptor that contained 12 random nucleotides. TCRdb independently ran MiXCR on the 5' RACE reads; one entry per CDR3 protein. The sample lists 600,000 to 850,000 distinct CDR3 sequences, around 46% occurring once. The TCR originated in a woman aged 60-70 years in good health. Sequencing used blood. The V gene is TRBV12-3 or TRBV12-4, the J gene TRBJ2-3, with 8 bases fitting TRBD2. CDR3: CASGDTGGRTDTQYF. In DNA form, the CDR3 reads TGTGCCAGCGGTGACACGGGAGGGCGGACAGATACGCAGTATTTT.